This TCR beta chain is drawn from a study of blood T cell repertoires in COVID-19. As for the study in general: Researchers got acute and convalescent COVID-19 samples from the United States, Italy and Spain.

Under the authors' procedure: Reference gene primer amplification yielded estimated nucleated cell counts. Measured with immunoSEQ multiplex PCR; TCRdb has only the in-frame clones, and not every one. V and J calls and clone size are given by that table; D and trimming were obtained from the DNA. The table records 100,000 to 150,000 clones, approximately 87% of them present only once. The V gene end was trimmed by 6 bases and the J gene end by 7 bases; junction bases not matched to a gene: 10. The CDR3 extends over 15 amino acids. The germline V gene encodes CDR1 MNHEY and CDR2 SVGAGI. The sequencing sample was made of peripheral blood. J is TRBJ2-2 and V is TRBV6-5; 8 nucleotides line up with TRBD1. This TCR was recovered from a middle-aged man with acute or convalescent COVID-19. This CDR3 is CASSRDRGINGELFF. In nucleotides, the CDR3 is TGTGCCAGCAGCCGCGACAGGGGAATCAACGGGGAGCTGTTTTTT.